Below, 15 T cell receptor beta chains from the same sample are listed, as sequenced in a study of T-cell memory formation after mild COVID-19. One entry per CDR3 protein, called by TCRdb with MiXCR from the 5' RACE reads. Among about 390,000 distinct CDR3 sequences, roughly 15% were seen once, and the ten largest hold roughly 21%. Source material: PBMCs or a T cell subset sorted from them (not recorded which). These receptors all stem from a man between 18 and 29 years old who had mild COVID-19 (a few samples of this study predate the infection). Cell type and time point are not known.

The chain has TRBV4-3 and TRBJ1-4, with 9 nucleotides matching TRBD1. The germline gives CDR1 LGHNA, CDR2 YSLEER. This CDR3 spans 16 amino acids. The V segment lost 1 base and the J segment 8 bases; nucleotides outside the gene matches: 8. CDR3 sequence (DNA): TGCGCCAGCAGCCAAGCCTCCGGGACAGGGAACGAAAAACTGTTTTTT. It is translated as CASSQASGTGNEKLFF.

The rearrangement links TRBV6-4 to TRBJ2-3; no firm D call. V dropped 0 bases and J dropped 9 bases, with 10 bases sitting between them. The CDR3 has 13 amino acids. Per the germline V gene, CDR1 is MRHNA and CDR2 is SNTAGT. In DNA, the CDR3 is TGTGCCAGCAGTGACTCGAAGGGCAGAACGCAGTATTTT. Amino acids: CASSDSKGRTQYF.

The CDR3 DNA reads TGCAGTGCGAGCAACGCGAACACCGGGGAGCTGTTTTTT. This encodes CSASNANTGELFF. The V and J genes are TRBV20-1 and TRBJ2-2, with D uncertain. V was pared by 6 bases and J by 0 bases, with 8 bases between. Germline lookup yields CDR1 DFQATT and CDR2 SNEGSKA (reference sequence). The CDR3 spans 13 residues.

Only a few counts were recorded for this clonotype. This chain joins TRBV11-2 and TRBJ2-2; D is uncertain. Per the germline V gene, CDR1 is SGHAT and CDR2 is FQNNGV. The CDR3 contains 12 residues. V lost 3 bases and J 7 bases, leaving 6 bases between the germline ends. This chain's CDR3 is CASSFDGGELFF. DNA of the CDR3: TGTGCCAGCAGCTTTGACGGCGGGGAGCTGTTTTTT.

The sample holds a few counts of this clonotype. The CDR3 region is CASSDQGQGFTEAFF. In nucleotides, the CDR3 is TGTGCCAGCAGTGATCAGGGACAGGGATTCACTGAAGCTTTCTTT. This sequence joins TRBV2 and TRBJ1-1; 9 nucleotides agree with TRBD1. Germline lookup yields CDR1 SNHLY and CDR2 FYNNEI. V gave up 3 bases and J gave up 4 bases; unmatched junction bases: 6. This CDR3 is 15 amino acids long.

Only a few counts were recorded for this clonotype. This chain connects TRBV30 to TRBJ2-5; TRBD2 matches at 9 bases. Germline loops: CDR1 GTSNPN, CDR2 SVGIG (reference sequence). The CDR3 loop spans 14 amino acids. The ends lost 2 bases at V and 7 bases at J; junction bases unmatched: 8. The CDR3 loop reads CAWSWRGGSGTQYF. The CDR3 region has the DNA TGTGCCTGGAGTTGGCGGGGGGGCTCTGGGACCCAGTACTTC.

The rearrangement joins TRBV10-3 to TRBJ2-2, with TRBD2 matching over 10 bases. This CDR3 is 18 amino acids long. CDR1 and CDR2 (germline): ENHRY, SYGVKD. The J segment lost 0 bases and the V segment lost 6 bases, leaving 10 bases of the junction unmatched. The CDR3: CAIRATSGVRANTGELFF. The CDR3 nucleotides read TGTGCCATCAGAGCAACTAGCGGGGTCCGAGCGAACACCGGGGAGCTGTTTTTT.

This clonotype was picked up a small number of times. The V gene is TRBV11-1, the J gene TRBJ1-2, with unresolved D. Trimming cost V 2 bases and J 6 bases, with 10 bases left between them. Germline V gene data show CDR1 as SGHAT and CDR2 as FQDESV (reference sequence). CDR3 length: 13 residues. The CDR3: CASSLMGSHGYTF. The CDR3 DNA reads TGTGCCAGCAGCTTAATGGGGTCTCATGGCTACACCTTC.

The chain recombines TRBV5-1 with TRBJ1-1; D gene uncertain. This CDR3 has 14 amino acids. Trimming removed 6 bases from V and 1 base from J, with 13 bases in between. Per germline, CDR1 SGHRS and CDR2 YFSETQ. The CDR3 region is CASKDRRGNTEAFF. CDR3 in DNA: TGCGCCAGCAAGGACCGCCGGGGGAACACTGAAGCTTTCTTT.

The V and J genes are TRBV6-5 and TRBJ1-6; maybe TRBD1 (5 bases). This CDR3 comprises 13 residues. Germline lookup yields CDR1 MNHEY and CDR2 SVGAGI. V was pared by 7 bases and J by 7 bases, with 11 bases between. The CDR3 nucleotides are TGTGCCAGCACCAGGGCGGGAAATTCACCCCTCCACTTT. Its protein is CASTRAGNSPLHF.

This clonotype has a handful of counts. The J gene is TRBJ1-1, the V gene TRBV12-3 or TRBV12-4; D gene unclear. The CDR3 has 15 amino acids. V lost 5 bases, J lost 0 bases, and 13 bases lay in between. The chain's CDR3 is CASSRFQDLNTEAFF. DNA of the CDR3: TGTGCCAGCAGTCGTTTCCAGGACCTGAACACTGAAGCTTTCTTT.

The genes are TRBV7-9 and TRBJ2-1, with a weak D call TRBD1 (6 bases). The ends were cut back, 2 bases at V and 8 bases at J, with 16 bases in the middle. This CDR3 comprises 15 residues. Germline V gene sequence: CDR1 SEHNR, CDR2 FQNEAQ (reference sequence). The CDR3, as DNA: TGTGCCAGCAGCTTATCGGACAGCTTCGTTTATGAGCAGTTCTTC. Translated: CASSLSDSFVYEQFF.

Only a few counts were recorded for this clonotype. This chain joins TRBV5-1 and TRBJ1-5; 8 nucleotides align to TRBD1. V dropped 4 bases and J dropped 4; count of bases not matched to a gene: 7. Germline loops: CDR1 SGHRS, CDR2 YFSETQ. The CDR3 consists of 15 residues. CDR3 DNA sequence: TGCGCCAGCAGCGTAACGACAGGGGAGAATCAGCCCCAGCATTTT. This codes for CASSVTTGENQPQHF.

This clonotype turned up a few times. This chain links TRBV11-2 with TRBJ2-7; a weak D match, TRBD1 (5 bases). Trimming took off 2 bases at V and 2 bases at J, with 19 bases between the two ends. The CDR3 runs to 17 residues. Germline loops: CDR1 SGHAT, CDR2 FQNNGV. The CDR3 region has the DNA TGTGCCAGCAGCTTAAGGTTCGACCCAGGGTACGCCTACGAGCAGTACTTC. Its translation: CASSLRFDPGYAYEQYF.

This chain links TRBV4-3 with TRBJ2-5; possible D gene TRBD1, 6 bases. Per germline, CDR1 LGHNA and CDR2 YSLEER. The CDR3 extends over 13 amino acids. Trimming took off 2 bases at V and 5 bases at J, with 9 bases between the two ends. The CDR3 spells CASSQFTGETQYF. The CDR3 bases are TGCGCCAGCAGCCAATTTACAGGGGAGACCCAGTACTTC.